The next 12 T cell receptor beta chains were all read from a single sample in a study of regulatory T cells in long-lasting Graves disease. The TCR beta library used iRepertoire HTBI primers with Arm-PCR amplification of CDR3. One entry per CDR3 protein results from TCRdb running MiXCR on the multiplex PCR reads. The sample includes 250,000 to 300,000 distinct CDR3 sequences, around 19% seen only once; the top ten take around 15%. Time point meaning: newly diagnosed GD, antithyroid drugs for less than 3 months. Making the TCR library involved RNA that had been extracted from PBMCs. These data also formed part of another study, on T cells in Graves' hyperthyroidism and ophthalmopathy.

The sample consisted of peripheral blood mononuclear cells (PBMCs), taken at new diagnosis, from a patient treated with antithyroid drugs. All receptors come from a woman aged 30 to 39 with Graves disease.

This clonotype was found once. This clone may be a read error of a much larger clone one base away. This chain connects TRBV12-3 or TRBV12-4 to TRBJ1-1; TRBD1 agrees at 7 bases. J lost 10 bases, V lost 6 bases, and 5 bases had no gene match. This CDR3 has 11 amino acids. The CDR3 protein is CASRGQSRAFF. CDR3 bases: TGTGCCAGCAGGGGACAGTCTAGAGCTTTCTTT.

This clonotype was observed at least ten times. V and J are TRBV20-1 and TRBJ2-2; perhaps TRBD1 as D (6 bases). V lost 3 bases, J lost 10 bases, and 18 bases lay in between. The CDR3 consists of 14 residues. The germline CDR1 and CDR2 sequences are DFQATT and SNEGSKA (reference sequence). CDR3 nucleotide sequence: TGCAGTGCTAGGGCCGGGACAACGAACGAGGAGCTGTTTTTT. Protein sequence: CSARAGTTNEELFF.

This clonotype was counted at least ten times. The V and J genes are TRBV24-1 and TRBJ2-1; no clear D gene. V gave up 1 base and J gave up 8 bases, with 8 bases separating them. CDR1 KGHDR and CDR2 SFDVKD come from the germline V gene. This CDR3 has 13 residues. As DNA, the CDR3 is TGTGCCACCAGTGATTTTGTGGGGTATGAGCAGTTCTTC. Encoded protein: CATSDFVGYEQFF.

This clonotype has ten or more counts. A read error may produce the germline difference seen at one junction end. Here the CDR3 DNA reads TGCGCCAGCAGCCAAGAGGCAGGGGGTCCTGAAGCTTTCTTT. Its protein is CASSQEAGGPEAFF. The rearrangement links TRBV7-2 to TRBJ1-1; 7 bases line up with TRBD1. The germline V gene has CDR1 SGHTA and CDR2 FQGNSA. The CDR3 has 14 amino acids.

This clonotype was recorded many times. This sequence joins TRBV5-1 and TRBJ2-7, with D perhaps matching TRBD1 or TRBD2 (5 bases each). V lost 0 bases to trimming and J lost 2 bases, with 12 bases between them. Germline V lookup: CDR1 SGHRS, CDR2 YFSETQ. CDR3 length equals 15 residues. CDR3 sequence reads: CASSLGGDRAYEQYF. The CDR3 nucleotides are TGCGCCAGCAGCTTGGGAGGGGACCGAGCCTACGAGCAGTACTTC.

The CDR3 DNA follows: TGTGCCAGCAGTGAAGCTTTGGGGTCTCGACGACCCAATGAGCAGTTCTTC. Protein: CASSEALGSRRPNEQFF. V and J are TRBV12-3 or TRBV12-4 and TRBJ2-1; D not resolved. This CDR3 contains 17 residues. V gave up 5 bases and J gave up 6 bases, with 23 bases separating them.

This clonotype was recorded at least ten times. V and J are TRBV20-1 and TRBJ1-4; 10 positions match TRBD1. The V segment lost 6 bases and the J segment 8 bases; nucleotides outside the gene matches: 6. The germline V gene has CDR1 DFQATT and CDR2 SNEGSKA (reference sequence). This CDR3 is 13 amino acids long. In DNA, the CDR3 is TGCAGTGCCACCGGGACAGGGGACGAAAAACTGTTTTTT. Translating it yields CSATGTGDEKLFF.

V usage is TRBV15 and J usage is TRBJ1-2, with 7 positions matching TRBD1. After removal of 4 bases from V and 4 bases from J, the junction contained 9 bases not matched to a gene. CDR3 length equals 15 residues. Germline V gene sequence: CDR1 LNHNV, CDR2 YYDKDF (reference sequence). CDR3 sequence: CATSNGLRDSYGYTF. The CDR3 DNA is TGTGCCACCAGCAACGGGTTGCGGGACAGCTATGGCTACACCTTC.

This clonotype was observed at least ten times. The rearrangement uses TRBV7-2 and TRBJ2-1, with D unclear. From germline, CDR1 is SGHTA and CDR2 FQGNSA. Trimming left V 5 bases short and J 4 bases short, with 12 bases between. The CDR3 consists of 14 residues. CDR3 residues: CASSLPWVYNEQFF. CDR3 nucleotides: TGTGCCAGCAGCCTCCCTTGGGTTTACAATGAGCAGTTCTTC.

This clonotype was recorded many times. The chain joins TRBV5-4 to TRBJ2-2; either TRBD1 or TRBD2 may fit D (5 bases each). The ends were cut back, 6 bases at V and 6 bases at J, with 12 bases in the middle. The CDR3 length is 13 residues. Germline lookup yields CDR1 SGHNT and CDR2 YYREEE (reference sequence). CDR3 residues: CASKGSSSGELFF. The CDR3 DNA is TGTGCCAGCAAGGGGAGTAGCTCCGGGGAGCTGTTTTTT.

Many counts were recorded for this clonotype. The CDR3 region is CASSLGSQRGDTQYF. CDR3 in DNA: TGTGCCAGCAGCTTAGGTAGCCAACGCGGAGATACGCAGTATTTT. The chain recombines TRBV7-6 with TRBJ2-3; D is ambiguous. V dropped 1 base and J dropped 5 bases, with 13 bases sitting between them. Germline V gene sequence: CDR1 SGHVS, CDR2 FNYEAQ. CDR3 length: 15 amino acids.

At least ten counts were recorded for this clonotype. V is TRBV27 and J is TRBJ1-6, with D hard to call. CDR1 and CDR2 from the germline V gene are MNHEY and SMNVEV (reference sequence). The CDR3 is 17 residues long. Deletions cut 4 bases from V and 0 bases from J, with 13 bases between. The chain's CDR3 is CASSSTSRSSYNSPLHF. CDR3 bases: TGTGCCAGCAGTTCGACATCTAGGAGCTCCTATAATTCACCCCTCCACTTT.